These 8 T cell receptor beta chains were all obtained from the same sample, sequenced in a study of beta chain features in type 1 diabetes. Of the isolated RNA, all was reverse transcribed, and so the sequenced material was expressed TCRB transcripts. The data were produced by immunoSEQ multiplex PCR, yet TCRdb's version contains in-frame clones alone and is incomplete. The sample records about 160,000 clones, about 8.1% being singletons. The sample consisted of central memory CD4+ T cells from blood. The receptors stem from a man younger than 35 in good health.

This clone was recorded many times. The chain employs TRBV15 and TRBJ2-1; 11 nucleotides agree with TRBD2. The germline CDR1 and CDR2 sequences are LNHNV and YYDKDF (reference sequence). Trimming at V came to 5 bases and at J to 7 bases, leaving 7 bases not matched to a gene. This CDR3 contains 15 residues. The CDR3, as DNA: TGTGCCACCAGCGGTCGGACTAGCGGGCGGAATGAGCAGTTCTTC. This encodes CATSGRTSGRNEQFF.

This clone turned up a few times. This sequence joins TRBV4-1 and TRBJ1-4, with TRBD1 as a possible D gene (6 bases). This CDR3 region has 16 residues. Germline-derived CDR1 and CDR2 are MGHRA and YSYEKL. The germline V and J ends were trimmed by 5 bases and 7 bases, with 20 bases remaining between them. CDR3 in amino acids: CASSKTGLVNGEKLFF. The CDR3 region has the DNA TGCGCCAGCAGCAAGACAGGTCTCGTTAACGGTGAAAAACTGTTTTTT.

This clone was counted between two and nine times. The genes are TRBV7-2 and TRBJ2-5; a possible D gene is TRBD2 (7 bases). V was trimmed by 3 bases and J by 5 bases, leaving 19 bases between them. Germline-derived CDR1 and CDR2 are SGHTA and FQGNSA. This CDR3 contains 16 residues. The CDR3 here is CASSLGGGRFGETQYF. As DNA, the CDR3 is TGTGCCAGCAGCTTGGGAGGGGGACGCTTTGGGGAGACCCAGTACTTC.

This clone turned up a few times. CDR3 bases: TGTGCCAGCAGCGCCGGACAGCTAGGGGTTAATCAGCCCCAGCATTTT. It translates to CASSAGQLGVNQPQHF. The J gene is TRBJ1-5, the V gene TRBV7-9; D may be TRBD1 (6 bases). Trimming removed 5 bases from V and 4 bases from J, with 18 bases in between. Germline V gene lookup returns CDR1 SEHNR and CDR2 FQNEAQ (reference sequence). The CDR3 runs 16 residues.

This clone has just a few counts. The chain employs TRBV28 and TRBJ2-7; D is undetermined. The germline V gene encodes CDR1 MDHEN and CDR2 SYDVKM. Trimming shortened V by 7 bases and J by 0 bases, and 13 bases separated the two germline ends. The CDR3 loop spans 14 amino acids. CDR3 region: CASTSLPHSYEQYF. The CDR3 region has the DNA TGTGCCAGCACCTCTCTACCCCACTCCTACGAGCAGTACTTC. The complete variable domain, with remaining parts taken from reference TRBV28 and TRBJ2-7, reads DVKVTQSSRYLVKRTGEKVFLECVQDMDHENMFWYRQDPGLGLRLIYFSYDVKMKEKGDIPEGYSVSREKKERFSLILESASTNQTSMYLCASTSLPHSYEQYFGPGTRLTVT.

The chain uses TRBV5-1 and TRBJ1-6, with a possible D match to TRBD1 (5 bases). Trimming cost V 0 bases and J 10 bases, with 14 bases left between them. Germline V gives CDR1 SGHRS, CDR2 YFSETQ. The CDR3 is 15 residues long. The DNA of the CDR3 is TGCGCCAGCAGCTTGGCTGGGGCGGAAGGGTCACCCCTCCACTTT. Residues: CASSLAGAEGSPLHF.

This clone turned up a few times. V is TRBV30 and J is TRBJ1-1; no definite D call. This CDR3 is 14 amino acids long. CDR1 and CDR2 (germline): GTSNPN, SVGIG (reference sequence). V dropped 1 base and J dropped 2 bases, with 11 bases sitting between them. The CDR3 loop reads CAWSDQVGNTEAFF. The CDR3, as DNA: TGTGCCTGGAGTGACCAGGTCGGTAACACTGAAGCTTTCTTT.

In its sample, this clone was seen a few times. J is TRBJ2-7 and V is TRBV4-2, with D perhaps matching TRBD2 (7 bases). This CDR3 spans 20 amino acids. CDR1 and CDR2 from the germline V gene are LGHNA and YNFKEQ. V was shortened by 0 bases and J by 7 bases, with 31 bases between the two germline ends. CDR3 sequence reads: CASSQEVSGRRSLGAEEQYF. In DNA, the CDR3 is TGTGCCAGCAGCCAAGAGGTTTCCGGGAGGAGGTCCTTGGGGGCTGAAGAGCAGTACTTC.